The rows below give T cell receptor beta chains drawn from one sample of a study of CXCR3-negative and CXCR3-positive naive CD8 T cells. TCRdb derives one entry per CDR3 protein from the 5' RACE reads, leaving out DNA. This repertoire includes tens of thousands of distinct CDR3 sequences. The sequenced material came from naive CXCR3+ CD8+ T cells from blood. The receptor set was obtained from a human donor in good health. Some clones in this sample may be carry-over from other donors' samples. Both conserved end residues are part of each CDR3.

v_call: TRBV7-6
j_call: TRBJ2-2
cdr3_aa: CASSYLSGPTGELFF

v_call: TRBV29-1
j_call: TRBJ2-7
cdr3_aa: CSVEHVPGHEQYF

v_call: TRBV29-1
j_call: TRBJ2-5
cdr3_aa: CSARGDSGTQYF

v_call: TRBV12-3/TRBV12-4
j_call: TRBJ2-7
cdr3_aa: CASSLSPGGSSYEQYF

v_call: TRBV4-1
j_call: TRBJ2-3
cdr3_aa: CASSSRISGGYTDTQYF

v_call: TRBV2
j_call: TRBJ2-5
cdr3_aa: CASTSGGLEETQYF

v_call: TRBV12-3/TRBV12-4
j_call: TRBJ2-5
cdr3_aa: CAVGLAGAETQYF

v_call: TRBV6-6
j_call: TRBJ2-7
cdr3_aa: CASSPNPGGRGYEQYF

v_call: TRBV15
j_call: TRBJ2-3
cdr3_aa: CATSKTQGPSDTQYF

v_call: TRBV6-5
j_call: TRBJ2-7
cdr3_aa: CASSYRGHGSYEQYF

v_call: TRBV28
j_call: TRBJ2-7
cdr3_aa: CASIPGRIGDEQYF

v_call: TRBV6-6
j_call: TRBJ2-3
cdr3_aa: CASFLGDTQYF

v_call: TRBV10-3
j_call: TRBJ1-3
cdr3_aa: CAINVGDSGNTIYF

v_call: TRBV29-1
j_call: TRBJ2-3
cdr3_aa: CSVYLGGTDTQYF

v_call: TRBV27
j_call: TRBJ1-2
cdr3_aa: CASSPRGLGNYGYTF

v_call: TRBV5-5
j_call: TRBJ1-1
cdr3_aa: CASSLQEVDTEAFF

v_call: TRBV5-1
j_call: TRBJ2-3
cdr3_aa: CASSLEASGWIDTQYF

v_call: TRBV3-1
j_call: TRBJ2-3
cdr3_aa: CASTQGQGYADTQYF

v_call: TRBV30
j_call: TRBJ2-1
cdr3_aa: CAHGGNYGNEQFF